This is a list of T cell receptor beta chains from one sample in a study of cytomegalovirus exposure and HLA in healthy donors. Here immunoSEQ multiplex PCR was the method, and the copy in TCRdb shows in-frame clones only, minus some. The data hold around 190,000 clones, with around 83% observed a single time. The source material was PBMCs. The source is a man aged 35 to 55 in good health and CMV-seropositive. The CDR3 runs from the conserved cysteine through the conserved F or W. The D gene is left open where the match is weak. Some rows have no size entry. The others give once, few or many, or a class for an expanded clone.

DNA	CDR3	D	size	V	J
TGTGCCAGCAGTGAAATCCGACAGGGGTACTACGAGCAGTACTTC	CASSEIRQGYYEQYF	TRBD1	few	TRBV6-1	TRBJ2-7
TGTGCCCCCACGCCGGACGGGGGGGGGTCCTACAATGAGCAGTTCTTC	CAPTPDGGGSYNEQFF	TRBD2	-	TRBV2	TRBJ2-1
TGTGCCAGCAGCCAAGAGGGACTAGTTGGGTCCGGGGAGCTGTTTTTT	CASSQEGLVGSGELFF	TRBD2	-	TRBV4-2	TRBJ2-2
TGTGCCAGCAGCTCAAGCGGGACTAGCACAGATACGCAGTATTTT	CASSSSGTSTDTQYF	TRBD2	few	TRBV7-2	TRBJ2-3
TGTGCCAGCAGTTCCGGACAGAGGAACTATGGCTACACCTTC	CASSSGQRNYGYTF	-	-	TRBV28	TRBJ1-2
TGTGCCAGCAGCTTGGTGTCCACCAGGGGCACAGATACGCAGTATTTT	CASSLVSTRGTDTQYF	-	-	TRBV5-5	TRBJ2-3
TGTGCCAGCTCACCCCCGGGACAGGGAAGGTATGAGGGGACTGAAGCTTTCTTT	CASSPPGQGRYEGTEAFF	TRBD1	-	TRBV18	TRBJ1-1
TGTGCCAGCAGGGATACAGGGGGCGCCACCGGGGAGCTGTTTTTT	CASRDTGGATGELFF	TRBD1	-	TRBV28	TRBJ2-2
TGTGCCAGCAGCTCCCACAGGGGGTCTGGCTACACCTTC	CASSSHRGSGYTF	TRBD1	-	TRBV7-6	TRBJ1-2
TGTGCCAGCACCCCCAGCGGGGAGGGCAATGAGCAGTTCTTC	CASTPSGEGNEQFF	TRBD2	-	TRBV6-6	TRBJ2-1
TGTGCCAGCAGCTTGGGTCAGGGGAGCTCCTACGAGCAGTACTTC	CASSLGQGSSYEQYF	-	-	TRBV5-5	TRBJ2-7
TGTGCAACTTCCCCCGACAGGGCCGGCAATCAGCCCCAGCATTTT	CATSPDRAGNQPQHF	TRBD1	-	TRBV6-6	TRBJ1-5
TGTGCCAGCAGCTCCGGGAGACCTGAGCAGTTCTTC	CASSSGRPEQFF	-	once	TRBV5-4	TRBJ2-1
TGTGCCAGCAGTGAAAGTAATAGCGGGAGGGTACAGTTCTTC	CASSESNSGRVQFF	TRBD2	-	TRBV25-1	TRBJ2-1
TGTGCCAGCAAGGGACTAGCGGGGCGAGACGGGGAGCTGTTTTTT	CASKGLAGRDGELFF	TRBD2	few	TRBV6-5	TRBJ2-2
TGTGCCAGCAACCGGCGGGGGAACACTGAAGCTTTCTTT	CASNRRGNTEAFF	-	-	TRBV19	TRBJ1-1
TGCGCCAGCAGCCAAGATCCAAACACCGGGGAGCTGTTTTTT	CASSQDPNTGELFF	-	few	TRBV4-1	TRBJ2-2
TGTGCCAGCAGCTTAGACGTCGGTGGGAGCTCTGGAAACACCATATATTTT	CASSLDVGGSSGNTIYF	-	-	TRBV13	TRBJ1-3
TGTGCCTGGACCTCCGGGACACCGGGAGCTTTCTTT	CAWTSGTPGAFF	-	-	TRBV30	TRBJ1-1
TGCGCCAGCAGCCAAAGGTCGGCAGGGGGGAACACTGAAGCTTTCTTT	CASSQRSAGGNTEAFF	TRBD1	-	TRBV5-1	TRBJ1-1
TGTGCCAGCGGTTCCCGCCTAGGAGGGGTCACTGAAGCTTTCTTT	CASGSRLGGVTEAFF	-	-	TRBV11-2	TRBJ1-1
TGTGCCAGCAGCTCCCGGACTGCCCCCTACGAGCAGTACTTC	CASSSRTAPYEQYF	-	-	TRBV5-4	TRBJ2-7